These 4 T cell receptor beta chains came from one sample sequenced in a study of blood T cell repertoires in COVID-19. Clones were sequenced by immunoSEQ multiplex PCR, and TCRdb holds only the in-frame ones, with some missing. The repertoire holds around 200,000 clones, 83% seen once, with around 1.3% in the top ten. Source material: peripheral blood. The receptors were gathered from a woman aged 25-40 years with COVID-19, enrolled during active disease.

The genes are TRBV19 and TRBJ1-1, with D maybe TRBD1 (5 bases). This CDR3 contains 14 residues. Germline lookup yields CDR1 LNHDA and CDR2 SQIVND (reference sequence). V was clipped by 2 bases and J by 4 bases, with 11 bases between them. The CDR3 bases are TGTGCCAGTAGTATACGGCAGGGTGGCACTGAAGCTTTCTTT. Amino acid sequence: CASSIRQGGTEAFF.

The table lists this clone with a few counts. This chain links TRBV5-4 with TRBJ2-1, with 7 bases matching TRBD1. The CDR3 is 14 amino acids. J was trimmed by 5 bases and V by 2 bases; bases with no gene match: 4. Germline V gene sequence: CDR1 SGHNT, CDR2 YYREEE (reference sequence). In DNA, the CDR3 is TGTGCCAGCAGCTTCTTTACAGGGGACAATGAGCAGTTCTTC. Its translation: CASSFFTGDNEQFF.

This rearrangement joins TRBV5-5 to TRBJ1-5; TRBD1 matches at 7 bases. J lost 0 bases, V lost 4 bases, and 7 bases had no gene match. Germline V gene sequence: CDR1 SGHKS, CDR2 YYEKEE (reference sequence). This CDR3 has 16 amino acids. The CDR3 reads CASSRQGGFSNQPQHF. CDR3 DNA: TGTGCCAGCAGCAGGCAGGGGGGATTTAGCAATCAGCCCCAGCATTTT. Using reference TRBV5-5 and TRBJ1-5 for the parts outside the CDR3, the full variable domain is DAGVTQSPTHLIKTRGQQVTLRCSPISGHKSVSWYQQVLGQGPQFIFQYYEKEERGRGNFPDRFSARQFPNYSSELNVNALLLGDSALYLCASSRQGGFSNQPQHFGDGTRLSIL.

This chain uses TRBV9 with TRBJ1-5, with D perhaps matching TRBD1 (6 bases). V lost 3 bases and J lost 4, with 14 bases in between. CDR3 length equals 15 residues. Germline V gives CDR1 SGDLS, CDR2 YYNGEE. CDR3 DNA: TGTGCCAGCAGCGCCACAGGGAATTCGAATCAGCCCCAGCATTTT. Its translation is CASSATGNSNQPQHF.